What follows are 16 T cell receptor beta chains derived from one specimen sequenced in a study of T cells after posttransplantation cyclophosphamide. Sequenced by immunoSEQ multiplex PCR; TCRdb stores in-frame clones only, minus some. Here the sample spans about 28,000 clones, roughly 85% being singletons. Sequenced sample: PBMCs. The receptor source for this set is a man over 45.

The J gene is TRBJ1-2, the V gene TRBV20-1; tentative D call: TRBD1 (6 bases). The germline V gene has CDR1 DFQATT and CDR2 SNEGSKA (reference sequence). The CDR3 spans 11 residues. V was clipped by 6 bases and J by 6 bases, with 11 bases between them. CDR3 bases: TGCAGTGCAACCGGACAGAATGGCTACACCTTC. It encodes CSATGQNGYTF.

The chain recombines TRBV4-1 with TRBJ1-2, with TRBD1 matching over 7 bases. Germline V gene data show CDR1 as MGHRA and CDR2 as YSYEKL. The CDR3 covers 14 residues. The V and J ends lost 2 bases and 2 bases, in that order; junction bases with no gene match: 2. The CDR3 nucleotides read TGCGCCAGCAGCCAACCGGACAGGAACTATGGCTACACCTTC. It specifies CASSQPDRNYGYTF.

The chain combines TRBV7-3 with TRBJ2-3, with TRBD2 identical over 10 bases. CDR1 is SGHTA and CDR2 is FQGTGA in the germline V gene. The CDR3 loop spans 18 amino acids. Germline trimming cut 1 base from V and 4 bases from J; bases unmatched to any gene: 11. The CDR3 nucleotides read TGTGCCAGCAGCTTAAGGGGTCGTACTAGCGGGGTGGCAGATACGCAGTATTTT. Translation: CASSLRGRTSGVADTQYF.

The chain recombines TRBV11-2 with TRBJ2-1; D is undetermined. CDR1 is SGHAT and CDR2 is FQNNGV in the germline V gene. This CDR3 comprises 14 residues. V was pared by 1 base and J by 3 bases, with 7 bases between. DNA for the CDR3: TGTGCCAGCAGCTTAGCCTCAGACTACAATGAGCAGTTCTTC. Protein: CASSLASDYNEQFF.

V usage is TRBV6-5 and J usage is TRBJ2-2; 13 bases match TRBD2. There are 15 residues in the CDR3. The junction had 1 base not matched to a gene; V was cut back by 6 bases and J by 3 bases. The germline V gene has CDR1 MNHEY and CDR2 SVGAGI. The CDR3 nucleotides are TGTGCCAGCAGGGGACTAGCGGGATACACCGGGGAGCTGTTTTTT. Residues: CASRGLAGYTGELFF.

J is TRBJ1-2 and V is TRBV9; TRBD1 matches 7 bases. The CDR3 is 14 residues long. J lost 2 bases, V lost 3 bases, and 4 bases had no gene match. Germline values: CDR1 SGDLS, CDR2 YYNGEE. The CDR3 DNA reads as TGTGCCAGCAGCGACCGACAGGGAAACTATGGCTACACCTTC. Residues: CASSDRQGNYGYTF. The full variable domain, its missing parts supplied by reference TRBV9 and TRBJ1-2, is DSGVTQTPKHLITATGQRVTLRCSPRSGDLSVYWYQQSLDQGLQFLIQYYNGEERAKGNILERFSAQQFPDLHSELNLSSLELGDSALYFCASSDRQGNYGYTFGSGTRLTVV.

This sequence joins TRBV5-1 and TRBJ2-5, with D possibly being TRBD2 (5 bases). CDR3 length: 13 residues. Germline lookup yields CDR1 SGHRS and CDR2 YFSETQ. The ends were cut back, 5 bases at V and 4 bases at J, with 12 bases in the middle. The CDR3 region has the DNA TGCGCCAGCAGAGTCGGTGAGGGAGAGACCCAGTACTTC. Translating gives CASRVGEGETQYF. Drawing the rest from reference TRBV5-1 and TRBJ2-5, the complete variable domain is KAGVTQTPRYLIKTRGQQVTLSCSPISGHRSVSWYQQTPGQGLQFLFEYFSETQRNKGNFPGRFSGRQFSNSRSEMNVSTLELGDSALYLCASRVGEGETQYFGPGTRLLVL.

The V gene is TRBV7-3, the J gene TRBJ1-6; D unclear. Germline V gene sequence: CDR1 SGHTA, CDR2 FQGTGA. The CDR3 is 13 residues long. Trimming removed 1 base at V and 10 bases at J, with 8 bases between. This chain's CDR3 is CASSLSVASPLHF. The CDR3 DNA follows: TGTGCCAGCAGCTTAAGTGTGGCCTCACCCCTCCACTTT.

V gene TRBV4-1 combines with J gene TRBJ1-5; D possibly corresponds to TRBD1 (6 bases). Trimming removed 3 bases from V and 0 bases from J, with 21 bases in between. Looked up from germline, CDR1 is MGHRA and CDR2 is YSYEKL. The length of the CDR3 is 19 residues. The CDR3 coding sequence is TGCGCCAGCAGCCAGGGTCTAAGTCGCAACAGGGATAGCAATCAGCCCCAGCATTTT. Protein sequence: CASSQGLSRNRDSNQPQHF.

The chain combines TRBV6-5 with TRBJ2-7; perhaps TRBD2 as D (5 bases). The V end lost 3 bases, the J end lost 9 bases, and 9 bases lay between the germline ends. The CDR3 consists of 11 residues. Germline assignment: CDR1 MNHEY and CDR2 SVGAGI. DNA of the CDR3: TGTGCCAGCAGTTATGGAGGCGTGCAGTACTTC. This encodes CASSYGGVQYF.

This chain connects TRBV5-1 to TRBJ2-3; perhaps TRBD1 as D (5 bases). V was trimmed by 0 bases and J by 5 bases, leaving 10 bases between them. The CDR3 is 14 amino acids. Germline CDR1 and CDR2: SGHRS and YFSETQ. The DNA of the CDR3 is TGCGCCAGCAGCTTGGGGACATCAGGAGATACGCAGTATTTT. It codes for CASSLGTSGDTQYF.

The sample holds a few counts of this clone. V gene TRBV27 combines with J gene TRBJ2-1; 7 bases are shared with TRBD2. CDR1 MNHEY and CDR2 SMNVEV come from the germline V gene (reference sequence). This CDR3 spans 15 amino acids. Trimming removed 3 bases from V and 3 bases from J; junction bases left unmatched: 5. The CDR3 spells CASSFMGEGYNEQFF. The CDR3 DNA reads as TGTGCCAGCAGTTTTATGGGGGAGGGCTACAATGAGCAGTTCTTC.

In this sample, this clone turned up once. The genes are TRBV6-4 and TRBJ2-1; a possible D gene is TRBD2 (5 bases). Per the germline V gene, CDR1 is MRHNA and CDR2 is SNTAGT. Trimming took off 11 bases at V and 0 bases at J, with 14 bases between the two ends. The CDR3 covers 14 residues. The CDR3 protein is CAGTGVHSYNEQFF. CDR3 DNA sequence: TGTGCCGGCACCGGGGTTCACTCCTACAATGAGCAGTTCTTC.

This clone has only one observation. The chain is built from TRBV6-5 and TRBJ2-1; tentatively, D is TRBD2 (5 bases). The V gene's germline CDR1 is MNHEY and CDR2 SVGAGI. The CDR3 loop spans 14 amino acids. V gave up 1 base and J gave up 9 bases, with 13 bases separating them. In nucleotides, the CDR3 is TGTGCCAGCAGTTACTATGGCCCCGAGGGTGAGCAGTTCTTC. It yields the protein CASSYYGPEGEQFF.

CDR3 region: CASSEYATGEDTQYF. The CDR3 coding sequence is TGTGCCAGCAGTGAATACGCGACAGGGGAAGATACGCAGTATTTT. V gene TRBV6-1 combines with J gene TRBJ2-3; 8 bases align to TRBD1. From germline, CDR1 is MNHNS and CDR2 SASEGT. The CDR3 is 15 residues long. V shed 2 bases, J shed 5 bases, and the junction held 6 bases outside the gene matches.

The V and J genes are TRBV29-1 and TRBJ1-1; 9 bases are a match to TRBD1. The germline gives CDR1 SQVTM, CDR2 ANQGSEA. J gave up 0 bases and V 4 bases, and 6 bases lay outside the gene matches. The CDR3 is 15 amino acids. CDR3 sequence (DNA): TGCAGCGTTGCGGACAGGGGAGACATGAACACTGAAGCTTTCTTT. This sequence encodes CSVADRGDMNTEAFF.